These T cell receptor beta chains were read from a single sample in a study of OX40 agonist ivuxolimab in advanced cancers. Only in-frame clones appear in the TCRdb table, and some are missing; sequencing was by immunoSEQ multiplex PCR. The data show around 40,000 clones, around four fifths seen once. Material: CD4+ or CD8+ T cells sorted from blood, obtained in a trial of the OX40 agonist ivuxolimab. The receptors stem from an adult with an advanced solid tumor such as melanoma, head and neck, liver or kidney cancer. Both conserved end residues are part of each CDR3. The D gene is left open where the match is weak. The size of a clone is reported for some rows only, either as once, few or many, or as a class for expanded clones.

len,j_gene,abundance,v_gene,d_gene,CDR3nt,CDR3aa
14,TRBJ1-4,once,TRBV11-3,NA,TGTGCCAGCAGCCCCTGGGGCTTAAATGAAAAACTGTTTTTT,CASSPWGLNEKLFF
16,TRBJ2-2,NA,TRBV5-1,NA,TGCGCCAGCAGCTTTATGCTAGCCACGAACACCGGGGAGCTGTTTTTT,CASSFMLATNTGELFF
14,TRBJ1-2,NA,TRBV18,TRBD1,TGTGCCAGCTCACCGATACAGGGGGCGGGAGGCTACACCTTC,CASSPIQGAGGYTF
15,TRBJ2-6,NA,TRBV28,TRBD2,TGTGCCAGCAGCTGGGGGGGTACTGGGGCCAACGTCCTGACTTTC,CASSWGGTGANVLTF
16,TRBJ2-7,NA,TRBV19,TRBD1,TGTGCCAGTAGTATATCATGGACAGGGAGAACCTACGAGCAGTACTTC,CASSISWTGRTYEQYF
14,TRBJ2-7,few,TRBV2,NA,TGTGCCAGCAGAACGGGACTCAGCTCCTACGAGCAGTACTTC,CASRTGLSSYEQYF
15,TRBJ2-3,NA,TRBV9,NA,TGTGCCAGCAGCGTAAGGGGGGGTTTGCCAGATACGCAGTATTTT,CASSVRGGLPDTQYF
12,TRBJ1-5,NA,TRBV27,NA,TGTGCCAGCAGTTTGGGGTTTGTGCCCCAGCATTTT,CASSLGFVPQHF
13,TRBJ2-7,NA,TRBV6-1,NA,TGTGCCAGCAGGCTAATGGTGCTCTACGAGCAGTACTTC,CASRLMVLYEQYF
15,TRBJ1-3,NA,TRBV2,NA,TGTGCCAGCAGTGAAAACGGGGCGTCTGGAAACACCATATATTTT,CASSENGASGNTIYF
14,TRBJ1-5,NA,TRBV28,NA,TGTGCCAGCAGTTTGTCGCGACGGAATCAGCCCCAGCATTTT,CASSLSRRNQPQHF
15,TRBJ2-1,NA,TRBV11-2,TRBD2,TGTGCCAGCAGCTTAGAGCTAGCGGGAGGGCCTTTTCAGTTCTTC,CASSLELAGGPFQFF
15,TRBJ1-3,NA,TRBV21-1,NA,TGTGCCAGCAGCAAAGCAGGGGGCAGTGGAAACACCATATATTTT,CASSKAGGSGNTIYF
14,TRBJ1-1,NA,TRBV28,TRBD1,TGTGCCAGCAGTATCGACAGGGGGCGGACTGAAGCTTTCTTT,CASSIDRGRTEAFF
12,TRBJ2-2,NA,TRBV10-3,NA,TGTGCCATCAGTGGCGGCCCCGGGGAGCTGTTTTTT,CAISGGPGELFF
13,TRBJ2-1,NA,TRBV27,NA,TGTGCCAGCAGTATTCCCACTGGTCGGGAGCAGTTCTTC,CASSIPTGREQFF
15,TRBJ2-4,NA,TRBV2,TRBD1,TGTGCCAGCAGTGATGGGGGAGCTGGGACAGGCATTCAGTACTTC,CASSDGGAGTGIQYF
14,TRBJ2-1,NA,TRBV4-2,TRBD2,TGTGCCAGCAGCTTCACTAGCGGGGACAATGAGCAGTTCTTC,CASSFTSGDNEQFF
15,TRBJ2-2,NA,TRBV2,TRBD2,TGTGCCAGCAGTGCACTAGCGGGAGGTACCGGGGAGCTGTTTTTT,CASSALAGGTGELFF
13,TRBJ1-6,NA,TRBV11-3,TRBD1,TGTGCCAGCAGCCCTACAGGGGTCTCACCCCTCCACTTT,CASSPTGVSPLHF
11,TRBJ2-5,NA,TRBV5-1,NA,TGCGCCAGCAGCTTTTTAGAGACCCAGTACTTC,CASSFLETQYF
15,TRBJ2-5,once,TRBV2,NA,TGTGCCAGCAGAGTGGACGGGACTCGTGGGGAGACCCAGTACTTC,CASRVDGTRGETQYF
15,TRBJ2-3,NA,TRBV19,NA,TGTGCCAGTAGAGATGTAACTAGTCTAGGAGATACGCAGTATTTT,CASRDVTSLGDTQYF